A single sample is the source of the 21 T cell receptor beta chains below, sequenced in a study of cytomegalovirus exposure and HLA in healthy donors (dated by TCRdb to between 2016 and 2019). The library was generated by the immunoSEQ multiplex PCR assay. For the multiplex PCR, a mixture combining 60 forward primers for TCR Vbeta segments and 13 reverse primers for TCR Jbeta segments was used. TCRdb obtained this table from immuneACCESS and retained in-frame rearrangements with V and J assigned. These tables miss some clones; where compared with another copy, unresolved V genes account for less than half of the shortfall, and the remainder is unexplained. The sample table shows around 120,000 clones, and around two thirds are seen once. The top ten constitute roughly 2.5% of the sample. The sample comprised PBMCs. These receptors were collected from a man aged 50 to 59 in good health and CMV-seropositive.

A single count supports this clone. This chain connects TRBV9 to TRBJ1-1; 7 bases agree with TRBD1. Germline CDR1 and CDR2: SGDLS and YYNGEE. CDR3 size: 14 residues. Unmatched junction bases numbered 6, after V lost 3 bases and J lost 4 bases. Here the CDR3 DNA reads TGTGCCAGCAGCGGACAGGGTTTGGGCACTGAAGCTTTCTTT. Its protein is CASSGQGLGTEAFF. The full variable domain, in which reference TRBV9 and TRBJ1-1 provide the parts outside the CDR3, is DSGVTQTPKHLITATGQRVTLRCSPRSGDLSVYWYQQSLDQGLQFLIQYYNGEERAKGNILERFSAQQFPDLHSELNLSSLELGDSALYFCASSGQGLGTEAFFGQGTRLTVV.

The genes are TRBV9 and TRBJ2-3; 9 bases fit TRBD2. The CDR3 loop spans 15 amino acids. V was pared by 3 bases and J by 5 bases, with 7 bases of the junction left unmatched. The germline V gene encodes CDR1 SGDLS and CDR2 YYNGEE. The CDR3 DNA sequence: TGTGCCAGCAGCGGCGGGGGGGGGCGAGGAGATACGCAGTATTTT. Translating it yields CASSGGGGRGDTQYF.

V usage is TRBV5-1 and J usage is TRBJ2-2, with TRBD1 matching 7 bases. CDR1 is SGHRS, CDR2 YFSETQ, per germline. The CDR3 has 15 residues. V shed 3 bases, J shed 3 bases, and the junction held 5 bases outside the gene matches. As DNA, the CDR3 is TGCGCCAGCAGCTCTTACAGGGGAGACACCGGGGAGCTGTTTTTT. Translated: CASSSYRGDTGELFF.

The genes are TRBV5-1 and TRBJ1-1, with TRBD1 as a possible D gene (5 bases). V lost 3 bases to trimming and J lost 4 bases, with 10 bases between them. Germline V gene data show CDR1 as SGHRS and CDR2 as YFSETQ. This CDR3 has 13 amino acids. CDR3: CASSSQGPTEAFF. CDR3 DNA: TGCGCCAGCAGCTCCCAGGGCCCCACTGAAGCTTTCTTT.

The CDR3 reads CASRSVQVSNQPQHF. The DNA of the CDR3 is TGTGCAAGTCGCTCGGTCCAGGTTAGCAATCAGCCCCAGCATTTT. J is TRBJ1-5 and V is TRBV12-2; no check of the table's D call, TRBD1, against the DNA was made. TRBV12-2 is a pseudogene segment. The CDR3 extends over 15 amino acids.

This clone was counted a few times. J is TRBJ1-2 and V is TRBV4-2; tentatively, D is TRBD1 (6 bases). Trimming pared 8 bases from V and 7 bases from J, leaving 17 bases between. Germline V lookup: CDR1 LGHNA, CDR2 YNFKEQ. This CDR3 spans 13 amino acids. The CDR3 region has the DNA TGTGCCAGCTCAGGGCAGGGGCTAGGTGGCTACACCTTC. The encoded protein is CASSGQGLGGYTF.

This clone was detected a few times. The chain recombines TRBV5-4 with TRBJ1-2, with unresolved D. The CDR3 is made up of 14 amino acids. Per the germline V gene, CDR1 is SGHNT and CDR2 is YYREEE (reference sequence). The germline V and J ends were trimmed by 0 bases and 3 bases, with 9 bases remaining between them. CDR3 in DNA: TGTGCCAGCAGCTTGGCGAGCGGACACTATGGCTACACCTTC. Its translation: CASSLASGHYGYTF. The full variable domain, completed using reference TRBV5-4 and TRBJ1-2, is ETGVTQSPTHLIKTRGQQVTLRCSSQSGHNTVSWYQQALGQGPQFIFQYYREEENGRGNFPPRFSGLQFPNYSSELNVNALELDDSALYLCASSLASGHYGYTFGSGTRLTVV.

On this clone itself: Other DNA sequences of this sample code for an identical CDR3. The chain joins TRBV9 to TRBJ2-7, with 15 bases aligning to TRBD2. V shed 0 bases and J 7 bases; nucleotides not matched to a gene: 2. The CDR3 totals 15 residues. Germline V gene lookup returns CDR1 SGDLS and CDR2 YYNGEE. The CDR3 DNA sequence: TGTGCCAGCAGCGTAGGGACTAGCGGGAGGGGTGAGCAGTACTTC. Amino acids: CASSVGTSGRGEQYF.

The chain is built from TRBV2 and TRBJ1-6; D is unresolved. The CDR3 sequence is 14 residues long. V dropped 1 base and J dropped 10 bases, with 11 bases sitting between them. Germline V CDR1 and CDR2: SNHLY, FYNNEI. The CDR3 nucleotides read TGTGCCAGCAGTGAAGGGGGAGCCCAATCACCCCTCCACTTT. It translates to CASSEGGAQSPLHF.

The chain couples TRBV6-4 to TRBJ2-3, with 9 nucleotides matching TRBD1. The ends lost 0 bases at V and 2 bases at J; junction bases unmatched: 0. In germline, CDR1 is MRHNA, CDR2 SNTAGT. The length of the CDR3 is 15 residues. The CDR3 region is CASSDSQGATDTQYF. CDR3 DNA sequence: TGTGCCAGCAGTGACTCACAGGGGGCCACAGATACGCAGTATTTT.

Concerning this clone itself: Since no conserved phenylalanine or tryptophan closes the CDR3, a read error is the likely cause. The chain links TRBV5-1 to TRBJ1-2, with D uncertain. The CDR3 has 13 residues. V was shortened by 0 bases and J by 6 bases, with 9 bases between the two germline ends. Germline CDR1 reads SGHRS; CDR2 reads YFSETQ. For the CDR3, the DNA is TGCGCCAGCAGCTTGGAGAGGGCCCATGGCTACACCCTC. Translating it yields CASSLERAHGYTL.

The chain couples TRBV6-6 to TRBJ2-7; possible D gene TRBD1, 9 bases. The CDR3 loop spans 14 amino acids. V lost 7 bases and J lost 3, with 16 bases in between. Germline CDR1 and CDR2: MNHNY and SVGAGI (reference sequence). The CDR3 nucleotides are TGTGCCAGCATAGCGGGACAGGGACTCTACGAGCAGTACTTC. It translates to CASIAGQGLYEQYF.

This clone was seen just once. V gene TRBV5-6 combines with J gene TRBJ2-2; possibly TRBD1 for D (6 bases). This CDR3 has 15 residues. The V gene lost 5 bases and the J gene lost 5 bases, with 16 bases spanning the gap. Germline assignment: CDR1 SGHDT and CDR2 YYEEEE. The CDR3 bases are TGTGCCAGCAGTTTCGGGCAGGGGCAAACCGGGGAGCTGTTTTTT. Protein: CASSFGQGQTGELFF.

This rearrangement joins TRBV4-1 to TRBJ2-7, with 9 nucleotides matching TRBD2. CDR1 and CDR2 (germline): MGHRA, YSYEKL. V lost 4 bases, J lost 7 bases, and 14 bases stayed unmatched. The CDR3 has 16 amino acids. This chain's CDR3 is CASSPPGASGAQEQYF. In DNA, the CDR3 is TGCGCCAGCAGCCCTCCAGGGGCTAGCGGGGCCCAGGAGCAGTACTTC.

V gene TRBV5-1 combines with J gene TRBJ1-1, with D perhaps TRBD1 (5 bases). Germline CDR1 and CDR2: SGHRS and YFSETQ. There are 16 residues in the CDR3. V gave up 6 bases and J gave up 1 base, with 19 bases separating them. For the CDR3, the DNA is TGCGCCAGCACCGTCTCTCCCGGGGGACGGAACACTGAAGCTTTCTTT. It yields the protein CASTVSPGGRNTEAFF. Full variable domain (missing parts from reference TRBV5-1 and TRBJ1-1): KAGVTQTPRYLIKTRGQQVTLSCSPISGHRSVSWYQQTPGQGLQFLFEYFSETQRNKGNFPGRFSGRQFSNSRSEMNVSTLELGDSALYLCASTVSPGGRNTEAFFGQGTRLTVV.

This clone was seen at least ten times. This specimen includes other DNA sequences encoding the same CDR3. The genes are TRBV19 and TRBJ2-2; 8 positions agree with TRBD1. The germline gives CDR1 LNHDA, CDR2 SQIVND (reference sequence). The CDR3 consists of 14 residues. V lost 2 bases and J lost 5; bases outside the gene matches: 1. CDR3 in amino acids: CASSIQGATGELFF. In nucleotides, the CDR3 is TGTGCCAGTAGTATACAGGGGGCTACCGGGGAGCTGTTTTTT.

The CDR3 sequence: CASSMAQSYNEQFF. CDR3 bases: TGTGCCAGCAGTATGGCACAGTCCTACAATGAGCAGTTCTTC. The chain couples TRBV2 to TRBJ2-1; D not certain. Per germline, CDR1 SNHLY and CDR2 FYNNEI. V lost 5 bases, J lost 1 base, and 9 bases lay in between. This CDR3 has 14 amino acids.

The CDR3 reads CASNRNTGTDTQYF. The DNA of the CDR3 is TGTGCCAGCAACCGTAACACCGGCACAGATACGCAGTATTTT. This rearrangement joins TRBV2 to TRBJ2-3; D is uncertain. CDR1 and CDR2 (germline): SNHLY, FYNNEI. Trimming took 7 bases from V and 1 from J, leaving 12 bases between them. This CDR3 contains 14 residues.

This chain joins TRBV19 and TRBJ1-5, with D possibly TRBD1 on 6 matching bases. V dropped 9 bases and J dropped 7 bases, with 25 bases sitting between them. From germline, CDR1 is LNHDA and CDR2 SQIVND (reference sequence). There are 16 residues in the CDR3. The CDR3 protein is CASSEGLQGSWQPQHF. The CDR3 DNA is TGTGCCAGCTCTGAGGGGCTACAGGGTTCCTGGCAGCCCCAGCATTTT. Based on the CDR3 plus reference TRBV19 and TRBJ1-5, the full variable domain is DGGITQSPKYLFRKEGQNVTLSCEQNLNHDAMYWYRQDPGQGLRLIYYSQIVNDFQKGDIAEGYSVSREKKESFPLTVTSAQKNPTAFYLCASSEGLQGSWQPQHFGDGTRLSIL.

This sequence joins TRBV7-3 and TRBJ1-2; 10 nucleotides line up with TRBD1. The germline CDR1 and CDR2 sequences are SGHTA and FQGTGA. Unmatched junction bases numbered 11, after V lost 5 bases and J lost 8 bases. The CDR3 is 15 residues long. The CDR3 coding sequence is TGTGCCAGCAGCAGTTACGGACAGGGGGGAGGCGGCTACACCTTC. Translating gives CASSSYGQGGGGYTF.

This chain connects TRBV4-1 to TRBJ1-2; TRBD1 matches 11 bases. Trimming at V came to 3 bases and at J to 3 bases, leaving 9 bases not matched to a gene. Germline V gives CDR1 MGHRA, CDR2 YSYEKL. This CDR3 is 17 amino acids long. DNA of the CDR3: TGCGCCAGCAGCCATTCCGGGACAGGGGGTCTGGACTATGGCTACACCTTC. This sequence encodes CASSHSGTGGLDYGYTF.